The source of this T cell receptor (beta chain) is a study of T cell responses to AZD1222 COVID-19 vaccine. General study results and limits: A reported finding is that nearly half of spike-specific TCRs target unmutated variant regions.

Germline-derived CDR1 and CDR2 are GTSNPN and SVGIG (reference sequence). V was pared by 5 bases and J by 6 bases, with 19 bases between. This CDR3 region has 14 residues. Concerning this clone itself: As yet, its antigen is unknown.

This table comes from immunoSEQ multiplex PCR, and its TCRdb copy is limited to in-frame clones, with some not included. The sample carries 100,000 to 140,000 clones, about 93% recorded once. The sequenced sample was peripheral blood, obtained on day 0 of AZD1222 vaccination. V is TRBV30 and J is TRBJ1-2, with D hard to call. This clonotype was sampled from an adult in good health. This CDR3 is CAWEAGRALHGYTF. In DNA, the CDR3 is TGTGCCTGGGAAGCCGGAAGGGCGCTACATGGCTACACCTTC.